The clone carrying this TCR beta chain has just a few counts. Its target is unknown. TCRdb called the reads again in MiXCR, with one record for every CDR3 protein. The sample includes a few hundred thousand distinct CDR3 sequences, roughly 43% seen only once; the top ten take over 45%. V was cut by 4 bases and J by 8 bases, with 13 bases left in between. Per germline, CDR1 SGHRS and CDR2 YFSETQ. The CDR3 is made up of 13 amino acids. This specimen belongs to a study of T cell repertoires in cytomegalovirus infection. Study summary: The study used recently identified HLA-C-restricted and well-studied HLA-B-restricted CMV epitopes. It can be stated that public TCR beta signatures indicated CMV infection as well as a matching HLA type.

Points from the study as a whole: Across the ex vivo response, the dominant clonotypes were HLA-C-restricted CMV-specific TCR beta clonotypes.

The source is a human donor in good health (CMV status not recorded). Some clones in this sample may be carry-over from other donors' samples. J is TRBJ2-1 and V is TRBV5-1; D unclear. This material consisted of cultured PBMCs, taken from culture after CMV antigen stimulation. CDR3 sequence reads: CASSPSLGYEQFF. CDR3 nucleotides: TGCGCCAGCAGCCCCAGCTTGGGTTATGAGCAGTTCTTC.